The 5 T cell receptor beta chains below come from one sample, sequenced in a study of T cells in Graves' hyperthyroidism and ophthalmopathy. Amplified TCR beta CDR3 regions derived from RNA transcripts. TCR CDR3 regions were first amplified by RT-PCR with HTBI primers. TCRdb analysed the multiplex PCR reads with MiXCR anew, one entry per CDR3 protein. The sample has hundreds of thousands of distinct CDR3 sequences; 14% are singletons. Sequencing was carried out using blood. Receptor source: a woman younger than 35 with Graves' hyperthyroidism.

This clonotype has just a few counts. CDR3 nucleotide sequence: TGTGCCAGCAGTGACGGAGGAGCGACAGATACGCAGTATTTT. Translating it yields CASSDGGATDTQYF. The chain recombines TRBV6-4 with TRBJ2-3; possible D gene TRBD2, 5 bases. Germline CDR1 MRHNA, CDR2 SNTAGT. This CDR3 is built from 14 residues. V lost 2 bases to trimming and J lost 3 bases, with 9 bases between them.

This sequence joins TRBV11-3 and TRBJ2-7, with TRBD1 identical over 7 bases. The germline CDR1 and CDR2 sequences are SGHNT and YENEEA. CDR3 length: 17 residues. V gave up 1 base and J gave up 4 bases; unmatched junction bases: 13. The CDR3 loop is CASSLGSTGTDLYEQYF. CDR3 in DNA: TGTGCCAGCAGCTTAGGAAGTACCGGGACAGACTTATACGAGCAGTACTTC.

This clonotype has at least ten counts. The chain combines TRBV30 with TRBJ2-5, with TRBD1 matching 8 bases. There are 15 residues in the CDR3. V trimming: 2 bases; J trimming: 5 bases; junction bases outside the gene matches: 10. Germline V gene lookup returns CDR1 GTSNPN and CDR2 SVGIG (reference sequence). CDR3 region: CAWSTFLDRAETQYF. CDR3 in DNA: TGTGCCTGGAGTACATTCTTGGACAGGGCGGAGACCCAGTACTTC. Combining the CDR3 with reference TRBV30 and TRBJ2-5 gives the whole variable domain SQTIHQWPATLVQPVGSPLSLECTVEGTSNPNLYWYRQAAGRGLQLLFYSVGIGQISSEVPQNLSASRPQDRQFILSSKKLLLSDSGFYLCAWSTFLDRAETQYFGPGTRLLVL.

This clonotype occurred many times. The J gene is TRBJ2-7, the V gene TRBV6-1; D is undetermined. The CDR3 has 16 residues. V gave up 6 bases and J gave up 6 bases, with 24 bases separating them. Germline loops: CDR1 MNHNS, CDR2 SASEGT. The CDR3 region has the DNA TGTGCCAGCAGCACCTATCGGGCGGACCAAGGTCGCGAGCAGTACTTC. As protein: CASSTYRADQGREQYF.

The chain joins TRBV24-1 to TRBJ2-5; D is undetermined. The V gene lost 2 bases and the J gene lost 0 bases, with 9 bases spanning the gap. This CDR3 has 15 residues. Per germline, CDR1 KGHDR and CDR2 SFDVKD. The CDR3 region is CATSDWPSYQETQYF. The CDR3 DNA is TGTGCCACCAGTGATTGGCCCTCCTACCAAGAGACCCAGTACTTC.